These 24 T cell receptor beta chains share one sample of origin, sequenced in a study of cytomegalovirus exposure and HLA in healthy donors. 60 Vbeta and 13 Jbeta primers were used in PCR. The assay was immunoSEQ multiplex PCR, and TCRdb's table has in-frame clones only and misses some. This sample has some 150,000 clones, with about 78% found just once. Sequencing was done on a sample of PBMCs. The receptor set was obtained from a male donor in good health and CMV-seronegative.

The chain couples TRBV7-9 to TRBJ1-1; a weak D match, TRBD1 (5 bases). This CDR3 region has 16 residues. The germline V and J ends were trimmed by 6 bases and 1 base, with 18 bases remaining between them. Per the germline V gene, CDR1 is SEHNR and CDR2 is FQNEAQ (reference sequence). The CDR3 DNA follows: TGTGCCAGCAGACCGACGGCGGGGGGGAAGAACACTGAAGCTTTCTTT. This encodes CASRPTAGGKNTEAFF. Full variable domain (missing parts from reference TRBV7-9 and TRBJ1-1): DTGVSQNPRHKITKRGQNVTFRCDPISEHNRLYWYRQTLGQGPEFLTYFQNEAQLEKSRLLSDRFSAERPKGSFSTLEIQRTEQGDSAMYLCASRPTAGGKNTEAFFGQGTRLTVV.

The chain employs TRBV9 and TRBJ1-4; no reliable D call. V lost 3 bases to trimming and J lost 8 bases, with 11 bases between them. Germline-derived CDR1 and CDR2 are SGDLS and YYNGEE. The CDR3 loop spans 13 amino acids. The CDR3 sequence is CASSGRLSEKLFF. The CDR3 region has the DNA TGTGCCAGCAGCGGACGGCTTAGCGAAAAACTGTTTTTT.

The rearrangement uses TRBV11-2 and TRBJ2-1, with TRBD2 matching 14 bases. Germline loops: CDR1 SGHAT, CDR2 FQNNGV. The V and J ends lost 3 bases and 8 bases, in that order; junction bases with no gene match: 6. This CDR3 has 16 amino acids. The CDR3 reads CASSLRTSGRFHEQFF. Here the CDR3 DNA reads TGTGCCAGCAGCTTGCGGACTAGCGGGAGGTTCCATGAGCAGTTCTTC. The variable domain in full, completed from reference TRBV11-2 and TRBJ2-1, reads EAGVAQSPRYKIIEKRQSVAFWCNPISGHATLYWYQQILGQGPKLLIQFQNNGVVDDSQLPKDRFSAERLKGVDSTLKIQPAKLEDSAVYLCASSLRTSGRFHEQFFGPGTRLTVL.

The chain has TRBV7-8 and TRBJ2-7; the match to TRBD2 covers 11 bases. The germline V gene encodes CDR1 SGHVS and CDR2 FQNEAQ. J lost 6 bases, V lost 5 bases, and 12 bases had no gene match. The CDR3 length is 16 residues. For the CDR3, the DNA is TGTGCCAGCAGCCTCCTATTACTAGCGGGAGTTAGCGAGCAGTACTTC. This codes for CASSLLLLAGVSEQYF.

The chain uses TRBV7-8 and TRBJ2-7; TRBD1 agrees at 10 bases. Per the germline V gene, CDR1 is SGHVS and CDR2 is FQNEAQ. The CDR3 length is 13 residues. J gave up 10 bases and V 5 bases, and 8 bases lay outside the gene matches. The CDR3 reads CASSVRDRGNQYF. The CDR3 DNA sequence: TGTGCCAGCAGCGTCCGGGACAGGGGTAACCAGTACTTC.

The CDR3, as DNA: TGCGCCAGCAGCTTGGACAGGGCGGGAAACACCATATATTTT. It yields the protein CASSLDRAGNTIYF. V and J are TRBV5-1 and TRBJ1-3; D may be TRBD1 (6 bases). The CDR3 sequence is 14 residues long. The ends were cut back, 0 bases at V and 4 bases at J, with 8 bases in the middle. CDR1 is SGHRS, CDR2 YFSETQ, per germline.

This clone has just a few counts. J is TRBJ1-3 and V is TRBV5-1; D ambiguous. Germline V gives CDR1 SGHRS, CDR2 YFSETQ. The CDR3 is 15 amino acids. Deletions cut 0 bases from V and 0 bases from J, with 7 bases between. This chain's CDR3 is CASSLGEDSGNTIYF. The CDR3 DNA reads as TGCGCCAGCAGCTTGGGCGAGGACTCTGGAAACACCATATATTTT.

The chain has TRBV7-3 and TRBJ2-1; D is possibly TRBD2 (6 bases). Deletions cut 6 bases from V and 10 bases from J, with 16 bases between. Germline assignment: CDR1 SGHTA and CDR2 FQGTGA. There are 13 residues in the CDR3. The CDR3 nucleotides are TGTGCCAGCAGATTTACTAGCTCTTCGGAGCAGTTCTTC. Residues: CASRFTSSSEQFF.

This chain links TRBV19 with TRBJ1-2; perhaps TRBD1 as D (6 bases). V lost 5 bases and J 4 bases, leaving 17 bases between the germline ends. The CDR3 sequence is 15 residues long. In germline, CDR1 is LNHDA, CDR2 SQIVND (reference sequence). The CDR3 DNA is TGTGCCAGTAGTTCGACGACAGGTATCCCCTATGGCTACACCTTC. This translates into CASSSTTGIPYGYTF.

The CDR3 sequence is CASRGPRGRGYGYTF. CDR3 bases: TGTGCCAGTAGAGGCCCCCGGGGTCGCGGGTATGGCTACACCTTC. The V gene is TRBV19, the J gene TRBJ1-2, with unresolved D. The ends were cut back, 6 bases at V and 5 bases at J, with 19 bases in the middle. Germline V gene lookup returns CDR1 LNHDA and CDR2 SQIVND (reference sequence). The CDR3 has 15 amino acids.

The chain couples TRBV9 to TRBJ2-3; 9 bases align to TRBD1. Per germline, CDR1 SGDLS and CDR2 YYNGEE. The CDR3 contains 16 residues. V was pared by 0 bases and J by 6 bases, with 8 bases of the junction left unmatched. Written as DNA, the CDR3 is TGTGCCAGCAGCGTAGCGGGACAGGGCAGTGGGGATACGCAGTATTTT. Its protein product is CASSVAGQGSGDTQYF.

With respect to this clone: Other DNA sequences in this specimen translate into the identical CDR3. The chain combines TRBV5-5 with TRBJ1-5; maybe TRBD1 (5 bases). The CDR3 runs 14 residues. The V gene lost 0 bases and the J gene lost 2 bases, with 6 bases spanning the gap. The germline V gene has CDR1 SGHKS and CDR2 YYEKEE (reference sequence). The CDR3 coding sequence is TGTGCCAGCAGCTTGGCGGGGGGCAATCAGCCCCAGCATTTT. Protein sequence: CASSLAGGNQPQHF.

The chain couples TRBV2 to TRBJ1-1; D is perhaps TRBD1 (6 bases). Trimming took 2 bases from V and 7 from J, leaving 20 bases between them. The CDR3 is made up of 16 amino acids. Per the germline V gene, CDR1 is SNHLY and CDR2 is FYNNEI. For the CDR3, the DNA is TGTGCCAGCAGTGAAAGAGTGGGAGTTAGGACAGATGAAGCTTTCTTT. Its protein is CASSERVGVRTDEAFF.

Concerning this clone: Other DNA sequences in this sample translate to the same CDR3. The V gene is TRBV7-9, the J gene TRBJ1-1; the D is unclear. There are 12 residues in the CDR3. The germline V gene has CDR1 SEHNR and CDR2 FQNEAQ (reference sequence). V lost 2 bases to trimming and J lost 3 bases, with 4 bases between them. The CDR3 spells CASSLSDTEAFF. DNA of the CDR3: TGTGCCAGCAGCTTATCGGACACTGAAGCTTTCTTT. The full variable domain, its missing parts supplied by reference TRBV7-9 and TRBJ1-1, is DTGVSQNPRHKITKRGQNVTFRCDPISEHNRLYWYRQTLGQGPEFLTYFQNEAQLEKSRLLSDRFSAERPKGSFSTLEIQRTEQGDSAMYLCASSLSDTEAFFGQGTRLTVV.

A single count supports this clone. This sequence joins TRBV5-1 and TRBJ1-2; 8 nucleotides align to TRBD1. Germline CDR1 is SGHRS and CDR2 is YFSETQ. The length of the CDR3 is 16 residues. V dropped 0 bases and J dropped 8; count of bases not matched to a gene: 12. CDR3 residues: CASSLEGRGRGPGYTF. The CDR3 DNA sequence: TGCGCCAGCAGCTTGGAGGGTAGGGGCAGGGGGCCCGGCTACACCTTC. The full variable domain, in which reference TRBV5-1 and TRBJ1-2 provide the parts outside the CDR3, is KAGVTQTPRYLIKTRGQQVTLSCSPISGHRSVSWYQQTPGQGLQFLFEYFSETQRNKGNFPGRFSGRQFSNSRSEMNVSTLELGDSALYLCASSLEGRGRGPGYTFGSGTRLTVV.

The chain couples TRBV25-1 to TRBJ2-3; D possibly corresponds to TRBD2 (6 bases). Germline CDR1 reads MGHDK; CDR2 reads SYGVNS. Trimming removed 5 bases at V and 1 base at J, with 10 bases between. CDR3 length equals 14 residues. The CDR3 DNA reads TGTGCCAGCAGTCGGGGGATGGGCACAGATACGCAGTATTTT. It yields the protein CASSRGMGTDTQYF. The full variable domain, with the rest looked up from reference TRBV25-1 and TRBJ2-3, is EADIYQTPRYLVIGTGKKITLECSQTMGHDKMYWYQQDPGMELHLIHYSYGVNSTEKGDLSSESTVSRIRTEHFPLTLESARPSHTSQYLCASSRGMGTDTQYFGPGTRLTVL.

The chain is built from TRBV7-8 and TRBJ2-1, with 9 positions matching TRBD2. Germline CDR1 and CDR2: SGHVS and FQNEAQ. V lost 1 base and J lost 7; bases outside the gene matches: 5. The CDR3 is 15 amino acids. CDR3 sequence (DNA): TGTGCCAGCAGCTTAGTACCGGGACTAGCTAATGAGCAGTTCTTC. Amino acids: CASSLVPGLANEQFF.

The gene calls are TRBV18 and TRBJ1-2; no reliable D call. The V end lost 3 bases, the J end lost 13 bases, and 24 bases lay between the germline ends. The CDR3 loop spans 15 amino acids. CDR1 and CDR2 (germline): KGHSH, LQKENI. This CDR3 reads CASSPTVLLKFITTF. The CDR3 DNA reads TGTGCCAGCTCACCTACCGTTTTACTTAAGTTCATAACCACCTTC.

CDR3 loop: CASSLVTGAYEQYF. Here the CDR3 DNA reads TGTGCCAGCAGCTTGGTCACAGGGGCCTACGAGCAGTACTTC. The chain recombines TRBV5-8 with TRBJ2-7; 7 bases agree with TRBD1. CDR1 and CDR2 from the germline V gene are SGHTS and YDEGEE. V trimming: 0 bases; J trimming: 2 bases; junction bases outside the gene matches: 2. The CDR3 is 14 residues long.

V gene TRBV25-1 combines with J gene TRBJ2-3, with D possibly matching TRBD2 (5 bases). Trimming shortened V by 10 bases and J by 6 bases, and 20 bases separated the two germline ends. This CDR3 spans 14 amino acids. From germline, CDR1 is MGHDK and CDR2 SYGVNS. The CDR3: CANGMGSGADTQYF. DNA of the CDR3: TGTGCCAACGGAATGGGGAGTGGTGCGGATACGCAGTATTTT.

DNA of the CDR3: TGTGCCAGTAGTTCTCTAGGACATTCCGTAAATCAGCCCCAGCATTTT. It codes for CASSSLGHSVNQPQHF. The chain is built from TRBV19 and TRBJ1-5, with D tentatively TRBD1 (5 bases). The CDR3 is made up of 16 amino acids. The V gene lost 5 bases and the J gene lost 4 bases, with 18 bases spanning the gap. Per germline, CDR1 LNHDA and CDR2 SQIVND (reference sequence). The full variable domain, its missing parts supplied by reference TRBV19 and TRBJ1-5, is DGGITQSPKYLFRKEGQNVTLSCEQNLNHDAMYWYRQDPGQGLRLIYYSQIVNDFQKGDIAEGYSVSREKKESFPLTVTSAQKNPTAFYLCASSSLGHSVNQPQHFGDGTRLSIL.

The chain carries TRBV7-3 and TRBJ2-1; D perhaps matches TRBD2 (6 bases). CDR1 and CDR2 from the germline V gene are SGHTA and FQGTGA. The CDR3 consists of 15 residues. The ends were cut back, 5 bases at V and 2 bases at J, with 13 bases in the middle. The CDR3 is CASSGGVGTYNEQFF. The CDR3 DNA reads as TGTGCCAGCAGCGGCGGGGTGGGTACCTACAATGAGCAGTTCTTC.

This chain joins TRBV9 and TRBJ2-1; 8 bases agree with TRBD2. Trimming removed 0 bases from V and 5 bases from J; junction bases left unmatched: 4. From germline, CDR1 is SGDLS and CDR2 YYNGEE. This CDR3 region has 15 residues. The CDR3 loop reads CASSVAGGTHNEQFF. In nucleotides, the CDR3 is TGTGCCAGCAGCGTAGCGGGAGGGACCCACAATGAGCAGTTCTTC.

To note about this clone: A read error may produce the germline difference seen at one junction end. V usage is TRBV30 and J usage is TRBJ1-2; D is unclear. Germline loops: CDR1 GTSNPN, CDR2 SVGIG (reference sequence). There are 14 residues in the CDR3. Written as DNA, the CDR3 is TGTGCCTGGAGTGCTCAGACGTCTAACTATGGCTACCCCTTC. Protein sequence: CAWSAQTSNYGYPF.